This passage covers 17 T cell receptor beta chains from one sample sequenced in a study of siplizumab effects on memory and regulatory T cells. TCRdb keeps only in-frame clones here, not all; method: immunoSEQ multiplex PCR. The sample has 55,000 to 65,000 clones; about 97% are singletons. The sequenced material came from naive CD8+ T cells sorted from blood. Source of these receptors: a human donor in good health.

The rearrangement links TRBV27 to TRBJ1-1; weak D call: TRBD1 (5 bases). Trimming took off 5 bases at V and 5 bases at J, with 15 bases between the two ends. CDR1 is MNHEY, CDR2 SMNVEV, per germline (reference sequence). The CDR3 spans 14 residues. The CDR3 nucleotides read TGTGCCAGCAGTCTGGGACCCCTGGGGACTGAAGCTTTCTTT. It codes for CASSLGPLGTEAFF.

The rearrangement uses TRBV27 and TRBJ2-2, with 8 positions matching TRBD1. The germline V gene encodes CDR1 MNHEY and CDR2 SMNVEV (reference sequence). Trimming removed 3 bases from V and 4 bases from J; junction bases left unmatched: 7. The CDR3 runs to 16 residues. Here the CDR3 reads CASSFWDRNPTGELFF. CDR3 sequence (DNA): TGTGCCAGCAGTTTCTGGGACAGGAATCCCACCGGGGAGCTGTTTTTT.

The chain is built from TRBV4-1 and TRBJ2-7, with D unresolved. The V and J ends lost 0 bases and 1 base respectively, with 10 bases between them. Germline V CDR1 and CDR2: MGHRA, YSYEKL. CDR3 length: 15 amino acids. The CDR3 here is CASSQEKRSSYEQYF. CDR3 in DNA: TGCGCCAGCAGCCAAGAGAAACGCAGTTCCTACGAGCAGTACTTC.

The chain recombines TRBV27 with TRBJ2-6; 7 positions agree with TRBD2. J was trimmed by 0 bases and V by 6 bases; bases with no gene match: 8. The CDR3 length is 17 residues. The germline CDR1 and CDR2 sequences are MNHEY and SMNVEV (reference sequence). CDR3 loop: CASRGGALFSGANVLTF. The CDR3, as DNA: TGTGCCAGCAGGGGAGGGGCCCTCTTCTCTGGGGCCAACGTCCTGACTTTC.

This rearrangement joins TRBV6-1 to TRBJ2-3; the match to TRBD2 covers 9 bases. Germline loops: CDR1 MNHNS, CDR2 SASEGT. This CDR3 region has 15 residues. J lost 6 bases, V lost 7 bases, and 11 bases had no gene match. CDR3 coding DNA: TGTGCCAGCACCCGGCTAGCGGGACCTGGGGATACGCAGTATTTT. Residues: CASTRLAGPGDTQYF.

This chain connects TRBV7-9 to TRBJ2-5, with 8 bases matching TRBD2. The CDR3 is 14 residues long. Unmatched junction bases numbered 5, after V lost 4 bases and J lost 4 bases. The germline V gene encodes CDR1 SEHNR and CDR2 FQNEAQ (reference sequence). CDR3 bases: TGTGCCAGCAGCTCCAAGGCGGGAGGAGAGACCCAGTACTTC. Translating it yields CASSSKAGGETQYF.

The CDR3 protein is CASGLVDQETQYF. The CDR3 coding sequence is TGCGCCAGCGGACTAGTGGATCAAGAGACCCAGTACTTC. J is TRBJ2-5 and V is TRBV23-1; TRBD2 matches at 7 bases. TRBV23-1 is designated an ORF whose function remains uncertain. The junction had 5 bases not matched to a gene; V was cut back by 8 bases and J by 2 bases. The CDR3 consists of 13 residues.

The chain has TRBV9 and TRBJ1-2, with TRBD1 matching 9 bases. Germline CDR1 SGDLS, CDR2 YYNGEE. Trimming at V came to 3 bases and at J to 7 bases, leaving 10 bases not matched to a gene. CDR3 length: 15 amino acids. The CDR3 loop is CASSAQTGGRFGYTF. CDR3 nucleotide sequence: TGTGCCAGCAGCGCACAGACAGGGGGACGCTTTGGCTACACCTTC.

The V call is TRBV27, the J call TRBJ2-2; no reliable D call. Deletions cut 2 bases from V and 2 bases from J, with 12 bases between. The CDR3 contains 16 residues. Germline values: CDR1 MNHEY, CDR2 SMNVEV (reference sequence). The CDR3 here is CASSLAKPVNTGELFF. The CDR3, as DNA: TGTGCCAGCAGTTTAGCGAAGCCCGTTAACACCGGGGAGCTGTTTTTT.

V and J are TRBV30 and TRBJ2-1; 14 positions match TRBD2. The germline V gene has CDR1 GTSNPN and CDR2 SVGIG (reference sequence). The CDR3 length is 14 residues. The ends lost 3 bases at V and 9 bases at J; junction bases unmatched: 4. CDR3 in amino acids: CAWRGLAGEGEQFF. The CDR3 bases are TGTGCCTGGAGGGGACTAGCGGGAGAGGGTGAGCAGTTCTTC.

The chain's CDR3 is CASSFKVRETQYF. The CDR3 bases are TGTGCCAGCAGTTTTAAGGTTCGGGAGACCCAGTACTTC. The V call is TRBV28, the J call TRBJ2-5; no clear D. CDR1 is MDHEN and CDR2 is SYDVKM in the germline V gene. V gave up 3 bases and J gave up 5 bases, with 10 bases separating them. The CDR3 has 13 amino acids.

The rearrangement links TRBV4-1 to TRBJ2-5; D is unresolved. Germline V lookup: CDR1 MGHRA, CDR2 YSYEKL. There are 12 residues in the CDR3. V gave up 0 bases and J gave up 5 bases, with 4 bases separating them. In DNA form, the CDR3 reads TGCGCCAGCAGCCAAGATAGGGAGACCCAGTACTTC. It is translated as CASSQDRETQYF.

Note on this clone: Germline and junction disagree at one end, which may indicate a read error. This chain joins TRBV4-3 and TRBJ2-7, with D possibly called TRBD1 or TRBD2 (5 bases each). The germline V gene encodes CDR1 LGHNA and CDR2 YSLEER. This CDR3 contains 15 residues. The CDR3 nucleotides read TGCGCCAGCAGCCAAGATCGGGACGGGCGGTACGAGCGGTACTTC. It specifies CASSQDRDGRYERYF.

This clone came up once. The V call is TRBV12-5, the J call TRBJ2-3; 8 nucleotides agree with TRBD1. This CDR3 is 13 amino acids long. In germline, CDR1 is LGHNT, CDR2 FRNRAP. The CDR3 loop is CAGRGTGTDTQYF. CDR3 bases: TGTGCCGGCCGGGGGACAGGTACAGATACGCAGTATTTT.

The chain carries TRBV30 and TRBJ2-1; 12 bases align to TRBD2. The V and J ends lost 4 bases and 0 bases, in that order; junction bases with no gene match: 4. This CDR3 contains 16 residues. Looked up from germline, CDR1 is GTSNPN and CDR2 is SVGIG (reference sequence). DNA of the CDR3: TGTGCCTGGAACCCGGGACTAGCGGGCTCCTACAATGAGCAGTTCTTC. This sequence encodes CAWNPGLAGSYNEQFF.

With regard to this clone: The junction does not match germline at one end; this may be a read error. This rearrangement joins TRBV11-2 to TRBJ2-7, with D unclear. Germline V gene data show CDR1 as SGHAT and CDR2 as FQNNGV. This CDR3 has 14 amino acids. CDR3 DNA: TGTGCCAGCGGCTTAAATGGGCCTTCCTACGAGCAGTACTTC. Translation: CASGLNGPSYEQYF.

The chain uses TRBV28 and TRBJ2-5; 9 bases match TRBD1. The CDR3 runs 14 residues. Per germline, CDR1 MDHEN and CDR2 SYDVKM. V lost 2 bases, J lost 9 bases, and 7 bases stayed unmatched. The CDR3 DNA reads as TGTGCCAGCAGTTTAATGGACAGGGGTTTTCCCCAGTACTTC. Translation gives CASSLMDRGFPQYF.